This passage covers 12 T cell receptor beta chains from one sample sequenced in a study of cytomegalovirus exposure and HLA in healthy donors. Vbeta (60) and Jbeta (13) primers were used in the PCR. Libraries were prepared by immunoSEQ multiplex PCR; TCRdb keeps only in-frame clonotypes and omits some of them. The sample lists some 77,000 clones, 70% to 80% occurring once. Sequenced: PBMCs. Every receptor here comes from a woman between 50 and 59 years old in good health and CMV-seropositive.

The chain carries TRBV28 and TRBJ1-3; D is uncertain. The germline gives CDR1 MDHEN, CDR2 SYDVKM. The CDR3 is made up of 13 amino acids. Trimming removed 4 bases at V and 2 bases at J, with 6 bases between. The CDR3 nucleotides read TGTGCCAGCAGTTCAAATGCTGGAAACACCATATATTTT. Encoded protein: CASSSNAGNTIYF.

The chain joins TRBV27 to TRBJ2-1; 12 bases agree with TRBD2. This CDR3 is built from 16 residues. V was pared by 5 bases and J by 7 bases, with 9 bases of the junction left unmatched. Germline-derived CDR1 and CDR2 are MNHEY and SMNVEV (reference sequence). CDR3 region: CASSPLTSGSGNEQFF. DNA of the CDR3: TGTGCCAGCAGTCCGCTGACTAGCGGGAGTGGAAATGAGCAGTTCTTC.

This sequence joins TRBV5-1 and TRBJ2-3; possible D gene TRBD1, 5 bases. Germline V CDR1 and CDR2: SGHRS, YFSETQ. Trimming stripped 4 bases from V and 4 bases from J, with 10 bases between. The CDR3 is 13 residues long. The CDR3 here is CASSRQRADTQYF. CDR3 nucleotide sequence: TGCGCCAGCAGCCGACAGCGCGCAGATACGCAGTATTTT.

The chain uses TRBV15 and TRBJ1-4, with 8 bases fitting TRBD1. The length of the CDR3 is 15 residues. CDR1 is LNHNV and CDR2 is YYDKDF in the germline V gene (reference sequence). The V and J ends lost 5 bases and 5 bases, in that order; junction bases with no gene match: 7. The CDR3 loop reads CATSPTGAKNEKLFF. CDR3 sequence (DNA): TGTGCCACCAGCCCGACAGGGGCAAAGAATGAAAAACTGTTTTTT.

The V and J genes are TRBV19 and TRBJ2-1; a possible D gene is TRBD1 (6 bases). This CDR3 region has 13 residues. The germline V gene encodes CDR1 LNHDA and CDR2 SQIVND (reference sequence). Between the trimmed V and J ends, which lost 3 bases and 7 bases, there was a span of 10 bases. The CDR3 sequence: CASSIDGQNEQFF. Here the CDR3 DNA reads TGTGCCAGTAGTATCGATGGACAGAATGAGCAGTTCTTC.

Only a few counts were recorded for this clone. V is TRBV10-3 and J is TRBJ2-1; D might be TRBD2 (6 bases). V shed 0 bases and J shed 2 bases, with 8 bases lying between them. The CDR3 runs to 15 residues. The V gene's germline CDR1 is ENHRY and CDR2 SYGVKD. The DNA for the CDR3 is TGTGCCATCAGTGAGTCGGGGGGAACCTACAATGAGCAGTTCTTC. Its protein is CAISESGGTYNEQFF.

This sequence joins TRBV19 and TRBJ2-1; D gene ambiguous. With 7 bases removed from V and 4 bases from J, the gap between germline ends came to 17 bases. This CDR3 is built from 15 residues. Germline CDR1 and CDR2: LNHDA and SQIVND (reference sequence). CDR3 residues: CASNYGGPKYNEQFF. The CDR3 DNA follows: TGTGCCAGTAACTACGGCGGTCCAAAATACAATGAGCAGTTCTTC. Supplemented by reference TRBV19 and TRBJ2-1, the full variable domain reads DGGITQSPKYLFRKEGQNVTLSCEQNLNHDAMYWYRQDPGQGLRLIYYSQIVNDFQKGDIAEGYSVSREKKESFPLTVTSAQKNPTAFYLCASNYGGPKYNEQFFGPGTRLTVL.

This clone came up a few times. In nucleotides, the CDR3 is TGTGCCTGGAGTCCAGGGGGCGTTCTTAATCAGCCCCAGCATTTT. This sequence encodes CAWSPGGVLNQPQHF. The chain couples TRBV30 to TRBJ1-5; 8 bases match TRBD1. The CDR3 is 15 residues long. Losses at the gene ends were 2 bases for V and 4 bases for J; bases not matched to a gene: 7. Germline V lookup: CDR1 GTSNPN, CDR2 SVGIG (reference sequence).

The chain uses TRBV6-1 and TRBJ1-2; 7 bases map to TRBD1. Germline CDR1 is MNHNS and CDR2 is SASEGT. J was trimmed by 7 bases and V by 4 bases; bases with no gene match: 9. The CDR3 is 14 amino acids. The CDR3 coding sequence is TGTGCCAGCAGTGGTCCAGAGGGGGCAATTGGCTACACCTTC. It translates to CASSGPEGAIGYTF.

This sequence joins TRBV9 and TRBJ1-1; D is uncertain. The CDR3 covers 14 residues. The V end lost 0 bases, the J end lost 4 bases, and 10 bases lay between the germline ends. Germline loops: CDR1 SGDLS, CDR2 YYNGEE. The CDR3 nucleotides are TGTGCCAGCAGCGTAGTTGGAGGGCCCACTGAAGCTTTCTTT. Its translation is CASSVVGGPTEAFF.

V is TRBV6-6 and J is TRBJ1-2; D is perhaps TRBD1 (5 bases). The germline V gene encodes CDR1 MNHNY and CDR2 SVGAGI (reference sequence). This CDR3 is built from 15 residues. V was cut by 5 bases and J by 4 bases, with 17 bases left in between. CDR3 loop: CASSTNLDSIYGYTF. In DNA form, the CDR3 reads TGTGCCAGCAGTACAAACTTAGACAGCATCTATGGCTACACCTTC.

The V and J genes are TRBV6-5 and TRBJ2-1, with 8 bases identical to TRBD1. The CDR3 totals 15 residues. Per the germline V gene, CDR1 is MNHEY and CDR2 is SVGAGI. V trimming: 5 bases; J trimming: 2 bases; junction bases outside the gene matches: 5. The CDR3 coding sequence is TGTGCCAGCAGTAGGGACAGGCCCCCCTACAATGAGCAGTTCTTC. Translated: CASSRDRPPYNEQFF.